This TCR beta chain was identified during a study of blood T cell repertoires in COVID-19. Study summary: Both acute and convalescent COVID-19 samples were obtained from the United States, Italy and Spain. PBMCs, B-cell-depleted T cells, or T cells were the source of the cDNA or gDNA that made up the material.

The CDR3 length is 16 residues. J lost 8 bases, V lost 5 bases, and 15 bases had no gene match. Germline CDR1 is MNHEY and CDR2 is SMNVEV (reference sequence). In the source study's methods: Nucleated cell counts were estimated from reference gene primer amplification. The data were produced by immunoSEQ multiplex PCR, yet TCRdb's version contains in-frame clones alone and is incomplete. V and J calls and clone size are as listed in that table; D and trimming were resolved from the DNA. The repertoire holds about 190,000 clones, with roughly 80% as singletons. The TCR comes from a woman in her 30s with acute or convalescent COVID-19. The rearrangement joins TRBV27 to TRBJ1-2; 9 bases are a match to TRBD1. The material sequenced was peripheral blood. The CDR3 coding sequence is TGTGCCAGCAGTCCCTCCCGCCAACAGGGGGCGGGAGGCTACACCTTC. Its translation: CASSPSRQQGAGGYTF.